Presented here are 19 T cell receptor beta chains from one specimen sequenced in a study of PD-1 blockade in classical Hodgkin lymphoma. Each patient's relapse followed autologous stem cell transplantation, and brentuximab vedotin exposure varied. Clones were sequenced by immunoSEQ multiplex PCR, and TCRdb holds only the in-frame ones, with some missing. The sample carries fewer than 100,000 clones, approximately 92% recorded once. This material consisted of peripheral blood mononuclear cells (PBMCs), taken at baseline. These receptors were taken from a human donor with classical Hodgkin lymphoma.

This chain links TRBV10-3 with TRBJ2-7; no clear D. V lost 10 bases to trimming and J lost 0 bases, with 16 bases between them. This CDR3 is built from 14 residues. CDR1 and CDR2 from the germline V gene are ENHRY and SYGVKD. CDR3 bases: TGTGCCACAACAGACAAGTCCAGCTCCTACGAGCAGTACTTC. Its translation: CATTDKSSSYEQYF.

This clone was seen a handful of times. The chain uses TRBV5-6 and TRBJ1-2; the match to TRBD1 covers 7 bases. The CDR3 contains 18 residues. V lost 4 bases to trimming and J lost 5 bases; unmatched junction nucleotides: 20. Germline V gives CDR1 SGHDT, CDR2 YYEEEE. The CDR3 coding sequence is TGTGCCAGCAGCCAGAGGCTGACAGGGCCATCCCCCTCATATGGCTACACCTTC. Translated: CASSQRLTGPSPSYGYTF.

This chain links TRBV7-6 with TRBJ2-7; D is possibly TRBD2 (5 bases). Trimming cost V 2 bases and J 5 bases, with 28 bases left between them. Germline CDR1 is SGHVS and CDR2 is FNYEAQ. This CDR3 is built from 19 residues. This chain's CDR3 is CASSLSVKVMGGGRHEQYF. The CDR3 DNA is TGTGCCAGCAGCTTATCAGTAAAGGTCATGGGTGGCGGGCGCCACGAGCAGTACTTC.

V gene TRBV6-4 combines with J gene TRBJ2-1; 8 bases line up with TRBD1. Germline V gene lookup returns CDR1 MRHNA and CDR2 SNTAGT. The V gene end was trimmed by 5 bases and the J gene end by 6 bases; junction bases not matched to a gene: 9. This CDR3 region has 15 residues. CDR3 sequence: CASSLQGGETNEQFF. The CDR3 coding sequence is TGTGCCAGCAGTTTACAGGGGGGAGAAACCAATGAGCAGTTCTTC.

The chain is built from TRBV6-5 and TRBJ1-2, with D uncertain. CDR1 is MNHEY and CDR2 is SVGAGI in the germline V gene. Trimming shortened V by 5 bases and J by 4 bases, and 17 bases separated the two germline ends. This CDR3 has 15 residues. Written as DNA, the CDR3 is TGTGCCAGCAGTGTGACGAGGGAGGGCATCTATGGCTACACCTTC. This codes for CASSVTREGIYGYTF.

This clone was picked up a small number of times. The V call is TRBV5-4, the J call TRBJ1-1; D remains ambiguous. V gave up 0 bases and J gave up 2 bases, with 11 bases separating them. CDR1 and CDR2 (germline): SGHNT, YYREEE (reference sequence). The CDR3 runs 15 residues. CDR3 amino acids: CASSLAGDANTEAFF. The CDR3 nucleotides read TGTGCCAGCAGCTTGGCTGGGGATGCTAACACTGAAGCTTTCTTT.

The sample holds one count of this clone. V usage is TRBV5-1 and J usage is TRBJ2-1, with 8 bases lining up with TRBD1. V dropped 0 bases and J dropped 6; count of bases not matched to a gene: 8. Germline V gene data show CDR1 as SGHRS and CDR2 as YFSETQ. The CDR3 has 16 amino acids. The CDR3 loop is CASSLEDREVSNEQFF. Here the CDR3 DNA reads TGCGCCAGCAGCTTGGAGGACAGGGAAGTATCCAATGAGCAGTTCTTC.

The rearrangement joins TRBV5-1 to TRBJ2-7, with D perhaps assigned TRBD1 or TRBD2 (5 bases each). Germline CDR1 reads SGHRS; CDR2 reads YFSETQ. V lost 0 bases to trimming and J lost 2 bases, with 12 bases between them. The CDR3 runs 15 residues. This CDR3 is CASSLGLGAPYEQYF. As DNA, the CDR3 is TGCGCCAGCAGCTTGGGGCTCGGGGCCCCCTACGAGCAGTACTTC.

CDR3 bases: TGTGCCAGCAGTCGAGCTCCCGAGACCCAGTACTTC. Residues: CASSRAPETQYF. V and J are TRBV2 and TRBJ2-5, with unresolved D. This CDR3 is 12 amino acids long. CDR1 and CDR2 (germline): SNHLY, FYNNEI. Trimming removed 5 bases from V and 5 bases from J, with 9 bases in between.

This chain links TRBV2 with TRBJ2-7; tentative D call: TRBD1 (5 bases). Germline V gene sequence: CDR1 SNHLY, CDR2 FYNNEI. This CDR3 region has 12 residues. Trimming removed 7 bases at V and 1 base at J, with 8 bases between. The CDR3 nucleotides are TGTGCCAGCACTAGACAGTCCTACGAGCAGTACTTC. Translated, it gives CASTRQSYEQYF.

This rearrangement joins TRBV9 to TRBJ2-2; D possibly corresponds to TRBD2 (6 bases). V lost 4 bases and J lost 3, with 22 bases in between. CDR1 SGDLS and CDR2 YYNGEE come from the germline V gene. The CDR3 covers 18 residues. DNA for the CDR3: TGTGCCAGCAGCATACCGCCGGGAGCCGGCAAGGACACCGGGGAGCTGTTTTTT. Translated: CASSIPPGAGKDTGELFF. Using reference TRBV9 and TRBJ2-2 for the parts outside the CDR3, the full variable domain is DSGVTQTPKHLITATGQRVTLRCSPRSGDLSVYWYQQSLDQGLQFLIQYYNGEERAKGNILERFSAQQFPDLHSELNLSSLELGDSALYFCASSIPPGAGKDTGELFFGEGSRLTVL.

This clone was seen only once. The chain couples TRBV5-4 to TRBJ1-3; D unclear. Per the germline V gene, CDR1 is SGHNT and CDR2 is YYREEE (reference sequence). The CDR3 contains 15 residues. Trimming shortened V by 0 bases and J by 0 bases, and 7 bases separated the two germline ends. The CDR3 region is CASSLDSGSGNTIYF. In DNA, the CDR3 is TGTGCCAGCAGCTTGGATTCCGGCTCTGGAAACACCATATATTTT.

The V and J genes are TRBV18 and TRBJ2-3, with D uncertain. CDR1 is KGHSH, CDR2 LQKENI, per germline. The V and J ends lost 3 bases and 1 base respectively, with 14 bases between them. The CDR3 contains 16 residues. Here the CDR3 reads CASSPLRGVGTDTQYF. The CDR3 DNA sequence: TGTGCCAGCTCACCCCTTCGTGGCGTCGGCACAGATACGCAGTATTTT.

The chain is built from TRBV19 and TRBJ1-1; D is perhaps TRBD1 (5 bases). The CDR3 length is 15 residues. Trimming took off 2 bases at V and 3 bases at J, with 13 bases between the two ends. Germline V lookup: CDR1 LNHDA, CDR2 SQIVND (reference sequence). The CDR3 loop reads CASSIYEGLYTEAFF. The DNA for the CDR3 is TGTGCCAGTAGTATATATGAGGGGCTTTACACTGAAGCTTTCTTT. Full variable domain (outside the CDR3, taken from reference TRBV19 and TRBJ1-1): DGGITQSPKYLFRKEGQNVTLSCEQNLNHDAMYWYRQDPGQGLRLIYYSQIVNDFQKGDIAEGYSVSREKKESFPLTVTSAQKNPTAFYLCASSIYEGLYTEAFFGQGTRLTVV.

This clone has a single count. The chain joins TRBV11-2 to TRBJ2-7, with 9 nucleotides matching TRBD2. J gave up 3 bases and V 0 bases, and 18 bases lay outside the gene matches. This CDR3 comprises 20 residues. Germline V gene data show CDR1 as SGHAT and CDR2 as FQNNGV. CDR3 loop: CASSLEPFPASGTLIYEQYF. The CDR3 nucleotides read TGTGCCAGCAGCTTAGAGCCCTTCCCGGCTAGCGGGACCTTGATCTACGAGCAGTACTTC. Supplemented by reference TRBV11-2 and TRBJ2-7, the full variable domain reads EAGVAQSPRYKIIEKRQSVAFWCNPISGHATLYWYQQILGQGPKLLIQFQNNGVVDDSQLPKDRFSAERLKGVDSTLKIQPAKLEDSAVYLCASSLEPFPASGTLIYEQYFGPGTRLTVT.

This chain links TRBV28 with TRBJ1-1; the D is unclear. The V end lost 4 bases, the J end lost 5 bases, and 20 bases lay between the germline ends. Germline V gene sequence: CDR1 MDHEN, CDR2 SYDVKM. CDR3 length equals 16 residues. In DNA, the CDR3 is TGTGCCAGCAGTTCCCCTGACGGGCCCGGCGGGACTGAAGCTTTCTTT. This encodes CASSSPDGPGGTEAFF.

The chain recombines TRBV5-1 with TRBJ2-7; 8 bases agree with TRBD2. From germline, CDR1 is SGHRS and CDR2 YFSETQ. V was pared by 1 base and J by 5 bases, with 23 bases of the junction left unmatched. This CDR3 is built from 20 residues. CDR3: CASSLRTGTRDRSSRNEQYF. CDR3 DNA sequence: TGCGCCAGCAGCTTGCGTACAGGGACTAGGGACCGGAGCAGTCGGAACGAGCAGTACTTC.

This chain's CDR3 is CASSDKTLNYGYTF. The CDR3 DNA is TGCGCCAGCTCGGATAAAACCCTTAACTATGGCTACACCTTC. The V and J genes are TRBV4-1 and TRBJ1-2; D unclear. The CDR3 runs to 14 residues. Trimming stripped 8 bases from V and 1 base from J, with 14 bases between. Germline V gene lookup returns CDR1 MGHRA and CDR2 YSYEKL.

The chain recombines TRBV7-9 with TRBJ2-5, with 7 bases that match TRBD1. CDR3 size: 16 residues. The V segment lost 0 bases and the J segment 4 bases; nucleotides outside the gene matches: 8. CDR1 is SEHNR, CDR2 FQNEAQ, per germline (reference sequence). In nucleotides, the CDR3 is TGTGCCAGCAGCTTAGCGCAACAGGGGCGGCGAGAGACCCAGTACTTC. Protein sequence: CASSLAQQGRRETQYF.